This is a list of T cell receptor beta chains from one sample in a study of identical twins. TCRdb ran MiXCR on the 5' RACE reads and lists one entry per CDR3 protein. This table holds 510,000 or so distinct CDR3 sequences, 15% found once. In addition, the sample was reused for a study of yellow fever vaccine responses in identical twins.

The specimen was CD4+ T cells sorted from blood. All receptors come from a woman aged 18-35 years in good health. CDR3s include the opening cysteine and the closing phenylalanine or tryptophan. The order of the fields is D gene, V gene, clone size, J gene, CDR3 DNA, CDR3 protein. The D gene is left open where the match is weak. Size tells how often a clone was seen (once, few, many) or the class of an expanded clone, and some rows leave it out.

D gene: -; V gene: TRBV20-1; clone size: few; J gene: TRBJ2-4; CDR3 DNA: TGCAGTGCCTATCCTGAAAACCTAGCCAAAAACATTCAGTACTTC; CDR3 protein: CSAYPENLAKNIQYF
D gene: -; V gene: TRBV20-1; clone size: many; J gene: TRBJ1-2; CDR3 DNA: TGCAGTGCCCCGGAAGACAGCCAATATGGCTACACCTTC; CDR3 protein: CSAPEDSQYGYTF
D gene: -; V gene: TRBV28; clone size: -; J gene: TRBJ2-1; CDR3 DNA: TGTGCCAGCAGTACCAGAAACAGGGTGAAGTCCTACAATGAGCAGTTCTTC; CDR3 protein: CASSTRNRVKSYNEQFF
D gene: -; V gene: TRBV7-9; clone size: many; J gene: TRBJ2-3; CDR3 DNA: TGTGCCAGCAGCTTATCGAAGGGGGTGACAGATACGCAGTATTTT; CDR3 protein: CASSLSKGVTDTQYF
D gene: -; V gene: TRBV5-1; clone size: -; J gene: TRBJ2-2; CDR3 DNA: TGCGCCAGCAGCTTGGAACAGTCAAACACCGGGGAGCTGTTTTTT; CDR3 protein: CASSLEQSNTGELFF
D gene: -; V gene: TRBV7-8; clone size: few; J gene: TRBJ1-6; CDR3 DNA: TGTGCCAGCAGTAGCCGGGAGGGCAGTTCACCCCTCCACTTT; CDR3 protein: CASSSREGSSPLHF
D gene: -; V gene: TRBV6-1; clone size: -; J gene: TRBJ1-6; CDR3 DNA: TGTGCCAGCAGTGTTGAACCAGGCTATAATTCACCCCTCCACTTT; CDR3 protein: CASSVEPGYNSPLHF
D gene: -; V gene: TRBV7-6; clone size: few; J gene: TRBJ2-5; CDR3 DNA: TGTGCCAGCAGCTTGACCCAAAATGGGGAGACCCAGTACTTC; CDR3 protein: CASSLTQNGETQYF
D gene: -; V gene: TRBV5-1; clone size: few; J gene: TRBJ2-1; CDR3 DNA: TGCGCCAGCAGGACATCCCTCTCCTACAATGAGCAGTTCTTC; CDR3 protein: CASRTSLSYNEQFF
D gene: TRBD2; V gene: TRBV20-1; clone size: -; J gene: TRBJ2-5; CDR3 DNA: TGCAGTGCAGGGACTAGCGGGGGGTCACAAGAGACCCAGTACTTC; CDR3 protein: CSAGTSGGSQETQYF
D gene: TRBD1; V gene: TRBV5-1; clone size: -; J gene: TRBJ2-1; CDR3 DNA: TGCGCCAGCAGCCCGGGACAGGTAATTTACAATGAGCAGTTCTTC; CDR3 protein: CASSPGQVIYNEQFF
D gene: -; V gene: TRBV5-1; clone size: many; J gene: TRBJ1-1; CDR3 DNA: TGCGCCAGCAGCTTGGAACAGGACATGGAAGCTTTCTTT; CDR3 protein: CASSLEQDMEAFF
D gene: TRBD2; V gene: TRBV29-1; clone size: -; J gene: TRBJ2-1; CDR3 DNA: TGCATCGTCGGGACTAGCGGGATTAATGAGCAGTTCTTC; CDR3 protein: CIVGTSGINEQFF
D gene: -; V gene: TRBV29-1; clone size: few; J gene: TRBJ2-5; CDR3 DNA: TGCAGCGTTGATGCAGGAGGGGAGACCCAGTACTTC; CDR3 protein: CSVDAGGETQYF
D gene: TRBD1; V gene: TRBV5-1; clone size: -; J gene: TRBJ1-6; CDR3 DNA: TGCGCCAGCAGCGCCTACACAGGGGGCAATTCACCCCTCCACTTT; CDR3 protein: CASSAYTGGNSPLHF
D gene: -; V gene: TRBV14; clone size: -; J gene: TRBJ2-5; CDR3 DNA: TGTGCCAGCAGCCCCGACAGCGTCCAAGAGACCCAGTACTTC; CDR3 protein: CASSPDSVQETQYF
D gene: -; V gene: TRBV24-1; clone size: many; J gene: TRBJ2-1; CDR3 DNA: TGTGCCACCAGTGCCCCGACAGTATTCAGACAGTTCTTC; CDR3 protein: CATSAPTVFRQFF
D gene: -; V gene: TRBV20-1; clone size: -; J gene: TRBJ1-1; CDR3 DNA: TGCAGTGCTAGTCAGCCCGGGAACACTGAAGCTTTCTTT; CDR3 protein: CSASQPGNTEAFF
D gene: -; V gene: TRBV3-1; clone size: -; J gene: TRBJ2-3; CDR3 DNA: TGTGCCACCAAAAAGCATGGGACGACAGATACGCAGTATTTT; CDR3 protein: CATKKHGTTDTQYF
D gene: -; V gene: TRBV24-1; clone size: few; J gene: TRBJ2-1; CDR3 DNA: TGTGCCACCAGTGACCAGGGTCTCTCCTACAATGAGCAGTTCTTC; CDR3 protein: CATSDQGLSYNEQFF
D gene: -; V gene: TRBV20-1; clone size: -; J gene: TRBJ1-5; CDR3 DNA: TGCAGTGCTCCCAAATCGGGCAATCAGCCCCAGCATTTT; CDR3 protein: CSAPKSGNQPQHF
D gene: -; V gene: TRBV19; clone size: -; J gene: TRBJ1-4; CDR3 DNA: TGTGCCAGTAGTAACGGACGGAAGCCCCTTGTAAAACTGTTTTTT; CDR3 protein: CASSNGRKPLVKLFF
D gene: TRBD1; V gene: TRBV6-2/TRBV6-3; clone size: -; J gene: TRBJ2-7; CDR3 DNA: TGTGCCAGCAGTTATCTCACCCTTAAAAGTAGGACAGGGGACTACGAGCAGTACTTC; CDR3 protein: CASSYLTLKSRTGDYEQYF
D gene: -; V gene: TRBV7-3; clone size: -; J gene: TRBJ2-1; CDR3 DNA: TGTGCCAGCAGCGCCTGGAGGGACAATGAGCAGTTCTTC; CDR3 protein: CASSAWRDNEQFF
D gene: TRBD2; V gene: TRBV20-1; clone size: few; J gene: TRBJ2-7; CDR3 DNA: TGCAGTGCTAGAGGACTAGCGACGAGCTCCTACGAGCAGTACTTC; CDR3 protein: CSARGLATSSYEQYF
D gene: TRBD1; V gene: TRBV7-8; clone size: -; J gene: TRBJ2-2; CDR3 DNA: TGTGCCAGCAGCTTAAAGACAGGGTACAGCACCGGGGAGCTGTTTTTT; CDR3 protein: CASSLKTGYSTGELFF
D gene: TRBD2; V gene: TRBV5-1; clone size: -; J gene: TRBJ2-2; CDR3 DNA: TGCGCCAGCAGCTTACAGGGACTAGCGGGTACCGGGGAGCTGTTTTTT; CDR3 protein: CASSLQGLAGTGELFF
D gene: TRBD1; V gene: TRBV5-5; clone size: -; J gene: TRBJ1-1; CDR3 DNA: TGTGCCAGCAGCCCGACCGCGGGACAGGGCGGGACTGAAGCTTTCTTT; CDR3 protein: CASSPTAGQGGTEAFF
D gene: TRBD2; V gene: TRBV5-1; clone size: -; J gene: TRBJ2-5; CDR3 DNA: TGCGCCAGCAGCTGGACAGGACTAGCGGAAGAGACCCAGTACTTC; CDR3 protein: CASSWTGLAEETQYF
D gene: TRBD2; V gene: TRBV15; clone size: -; J gene: TRBJ2-2; CDR3 DNA: TGTGCCACCAGCAGCCGAGCGGGAGAGCTCGGGGAGCTGTTTTTT; CDR3 protein: CATSSRAGELGELFF
D gene: -; V gene: TRBV20-1; clone size: few; J gene: TRBJ2-3; CDR3 DNA: TGCAGTGGGCTAGCAGACGATACGCAGTATTTT; CDR3 protein: CSGLADDTQYF
D gene: -; V gene: TRBV20-1; clone size: few; J gene: TRBJ1-1; CDR3 DNA: TGCAGTGCTAGGACGTGGGGGCCGTACACTGAAGCTTTCTTT; CDR3 protein: CSARTWGPYTEAFF
D gene: TRBD2; V gene: TRBV7-6; clone size: -; J gene: TRBJ2-1; CDR3 DNA: TGTGCCAGCAGCCCAGTGGTAACGGGAGGGAACAATGAGCAGTTCTTC; CDR3 protein: CASSPVVTGGNNEQFF
D gene: -; V gene: TRBV12-3/TRBV12-4; clone size: many; J gene: TRBJ1-1; CDR3 DNA: TGTGCCAGCAGTTTATGGGAACTTGAAGCTTTCTTT; CDR3 protein: CASSLWELEAFF
D gene: TRBD1; V gene: TRBV15; clone size: -; J gene: TRBJ1-1; CDR3 DNA: TGTGCCACCAGCATCGAGGGGGCAACTGAAGCTTTCTTT; CDR3 protein: CATSIEGATEAFF
D gene: -; V gene: TRBV10-3; clone size: -; J gene: TRBJ2-3; CDR3 DNA: TGTGCCATCAGTCCCCGACTGTCCCTCCAAGATACGCAGTATTTT; CDR3 protein: CAISPRLSLQDTQYF
D gene: -; V gene: TRBV15; clone size: -; J gene: TRBJ2-2; CDR3 DNA: TGTGCCACCAGCTTAACCACCAGTGGCGGGGAGCTGTTTTTT; CDR3 protein: CATSLTTSGGELFF
D gene: TRBD1; V gene: TRBV12-3/TRBV12-4; clone size: -; J gene: TRBJ2-7; CDR3 DNA: TGTGCCAGCAGTACGGACAGGGGGGGAACCTACGAGCAGTACTTC; CDR3 protein: CASSTDRGGTYEQYF
D gene: -; V gene: TRBV7-8; clone size: -; J gene: TRBJ1-3; CDR3 DNA: TGTGCCAGCAGCTCGGTTTCTGGAAACACCATATATTTT; CDR3 protein: CASSSVSGNTIYF
D gene: -; V gene: TRBV14; clone size: -; J gene: TRBJ2-1; CDR3 DNA: TGTGCCAGCAGCCAAGACGCGGGGGCTTCCCTCAATGAGCAGTTCTTC; CDR3 protein: CASSQDAGASLNEQFF
D gene: -; V gene: TRBV6-2/TRBV6-3; clone size: -; J gene: TRBJ1-1; CDR3 DNA: TGTGCCAGCAGTTACTCGGCGAACACTGAAGCTTTCTTT; CDR3 protein: CASSYSANTEAFF
D gene: -; V gene: TRBV5-1; clone size: many; J gene: TRBJ2-3; CDR3 DNA: TGCGCCAGCAGCTTGGTAGCAGATACGCAGTATTTT; CDR3 protein: CASSLVADTQYF